This T cell receptor beta chain came from a study of a mutant IDH1 vaccine in newly diagnosed glioma. Whole-study context: Week 35 was safety follow-up visit V12; week 47 was end-of-study visit V13.

Clones were sequenced by immunoSEQ multiplex PCR, and TCRdb holds only the in-frame ones, with some missing. The profile shows about 94,000 clones, approximately 89% of them singletons. The sample's time point: week 47, end of study. In the vaccine, a single dose held 300 ug of the mutant IDH1 20-mer peptide, along with topical imiquimod. New IDH1-mutant, ATRX-lost WHO grade 3 or 4 astrocytomas occurred in donors. Study findings and constraints: Seemingly, top peripheral T cell clonotype changes bore no relation to pseudoprogression.

CDR3 length: 14 amino acids. J was trimmed by 4 bases and V by 6 bases; bases with no gene match: 4. Germline-derived CDR1 and CDR2 are SNHLY and FYNNEI. Turning to this clone: The antigen remains unidentified.

The V gene is TRBV2, the J gene TRBJ2-3; 10 bases map to TRBD2. The specimen comprised PBMCs, sampled from a glioma patient whose treatment included an IDH1 peptide vaccine. The source is a woman in her forties or fifties with glioma. The chain's CDR3 is CASRPGTSADTQYF. DNA for the CDR3: TGTGCCAGCAGGCCCGGGACTAGCGCAGATACGCAGTATTTT.